Detailed here is one T cell receptor beta chain. The data were taken from a study of shared clonotypes between healthy human individuals. Measured with immunoSEQ multiplex PCR; TCRdb has only the in-frame clones, and not every one. The sample lists 500,000 or so clones, 95% to 96% seen once, with around 0.066% in the top ten. Trimming stripped 6 bases from V and 2 bases from J, with 14 bases between. This CDR3 comprises 15 residues. Germline V lookup: CDR1 ENHRY, CDR2 SYGVKD. The TCR sequence derives from a woman between 25 and 40 years old in good health. This chain links TRBV10-3 with TRBJ1-5, with TRBD1 as a possible D gene (5 bases). Sequencing was performed on naive CD4+ T cells sorted from blood. The sample's subset: CD45RA+ positively selected. CDR3 protein: CAIREGGTGNQPQHF. DNA of the CDR3: TGTGCCATCAGAGAAGGAGGGACGGGCAATCAGCCCCAGCATTTT.